The 20 T cell receptor beta chains below all came from one sample that was sequenced in a study of identical twins. MiXCR, applied by TCRdb to the 5' RACE reads, yields one record per CDR3 protein. The sample has fewer than 450,000 distinct CDR3 sequences; approximately 10% are singletons. The sample taken for sequencing was naive T cells sorted from blood. These receptor sequences come from a woman aged 50 to 65 in good health.

This clonotype was recorded many times. This chain links TRBV29-1 with TRBJ2-5; D is unresolved. The CDR3 has 10 residues. Trimming removed 4 bases from V and 7 bases from J, with 7 bases in between. CDR1 SQVTM and CDR2 ANQGSEA come from the germline V gene. CDR3: CSVVGGTQYF. DNA for the CDR3: TGCAGCGTTGTAGGTGGGACCCAGTACTTC.

Worth noting for this clonotype: Being one base from a much bigger clone, this may be a read error. The chain has TRBV6-5 and TRBJ2-1; maybe TRBD2 (5 bases). CDR3 length: 15 residues. V shed 5 bases and J shed 6 bases, with 17 bases lying between them. CDR1 is MNHEY, CDR2 SVGAGI, per germline. The CDR3 reads CASSLLARRSNEQFF. DNA of the CDR3: TGTGCCAGCAGTCTATTAGCGAGACGCAGCAATGAGCAGTTCTTC.

This clonotype was recorded a few times. The chain uses TRBV4-1 and TRBJ2-3; D is ambiguous. The CDR3 totals 11 residues. With 2 bases removed from V and 9 bases from J, the gap between germline ends came to 6 bases. CDR1 and CDR2 from the germline V gene are MGHRA and YSYEKL. The CDR3 protein is CASSQSGTQYF. The CDR3, as DNA: TGCGCCAGCAGCCAATCGGGCACGCAGTATTTT.

This chain links TRBV20-1 with TRBJ2-3, with D maybe TRBD2 (6 bases). With 1 base removed from V and 2 bases from J, the gap between germline ends came to 10 bases. CDR1 is DFQATT and CDR2 is SNEGSKA in the germline V gene (reference sequence). The CDR3 spans 14 residues. The CDR3 protein is CSARAGGTTDTQYF. The CDR3 coding sequence is TGCAGTGCTAGAGCCGGAGGGACCACAGATACGCAGTATTTT.

In this sample, this clonotype turned up a few times. This sequence joins TRBV11-2 and TRBJ1-5; D remains unclear. The CDR3 totals 12 residues. The germline gives CDR1 SGHAT, CDR2 FQNNGV. V lost 5 bases, J lost 11 bases, and 13 bases lay in between. The CDR3 bases are TGTGCCAGCAGCCACAAAGGCCCGACCCAGCATTTT. Translating it yields CASSHKGPTQHF. Full variable domain (missing parts from reference TRBV11-2 and TRBJ1-5): EAGVAQSPRYKIIEKRQSVAFWCNPISGHATLYWYQQILGQGPKLLIQFQNNGVVDDSQLPKDRFSAERLKGVDSTLKIQPAKLEDSAVYLCASSHKGPTQHFGDGTRLSIL.

This clonotype was counted only a few times. The chain uses TRBV7-2 and TRBJ2-5; D remains unclear. CDR1 SGHTA and CDR2 FQGNSA come from the germline V gene. V was trimmed by 0 bases and J by 7 bases, leaving 15 bases between them. The CDR3 loop spans 15 amino acids. The CDR3 reads CASSLASGQVRTQYF. In DNA, the CDR3 is TGTGCCAGCAGCTTAGCCTCCGGGCAGGTTCGGACCCAGTACTTC. Full variable domain (missing parts from reference TRBV7-2 and TRBJ2-5): GAGVSQSPSNKVTEKGKDVELRCDPISGHTALYWYRQSLGQGLEFLIYFQGNSAPDKSGLPSDRFSAERTGGSVSTLTIQRTQQEDSAVYLCASSLASGQVRTQYFGPGTRLLVL.

In its sample, this clonotype was seen a few times. The chain employs TRBV2 and TRBJ2-7; tentative D call: TRBD2 (6 bases). Germline CDR1 SNHLY, CDR2 FYNNEI. Trimming stripped 7 bases from V and 4 bases from J, with 11 bases between. The CDR3 sequence is 12 residues long. CDR3 in DNA: TGTGCCAGCATGGATAGCGGTTACGAGCAGTACGTC. It codes for CASMDSGYEQYV.

V is TRBV6-5 and J is TRBJ2-3, with D uncertain. The V end lost 10 bases, the J end lost 1 base, and 15 bases lay between the germline ends. The CDR3 covers 14 residues. The germline V gene encodes CDR1 MNHEY and CDR2 SVGAGI. CDR3 nucleotides: TGTGCCACCGACGCGGATAGGGGCACAGATACGCAGTATTTT. It translates to CATDADRGTDTQYF.

V and J are TRBV27 and TRBJ2-1; D is ambiguous. The germline V gene encodes CDR1 MNHEY and CDR2 SMNVEV (reference sequence). This CDR3 has 13 amino acids. Trimming removed 0 bases from V and 10 bases from J, with 10 bases in between. In DNA form, the CDR3 reads TGTGCCAGCAGTTTATCCCGGCATAGGGAGCAGTTCTTC. Translated, it gives CASSLSRHREQFF.

This rearrangement joins TRBV2 to TRBJ2-7; 13 nucleotides line up with TRBD2. The CDR3 runs 14 residues. Germline loops: CDR1 SNHLY, CDR2 FYNNEI. For the CDR3, the DNA is TGTGTCAGCAGTGGACTAGCGGGAGACGGCGAGCAGTACGTC. This encodes CVSSGLAGDGEQYV.

This clonotype occurred a few times. This chain uses TRBV5-1 with TRBJ2-3; D gene ambiguous. Germline assignment: CDR1 SGHRS and CDR2 YFSETQ. This CDR3 is 16 amino acids long. The germline V and J ends were trimmed by 0 bases and 0 bases, with 11 bases remaining between them. Here the CDR3 reads CASSLGRSHSTDTQYF. DNA for the CDR3: TGCGCCAGCAGCTTGGGGAGATCTCACAGCACAGATACGCAGTATTTT.

The CDR3 coding sequence is TGTGCCAGCTCACGTGAGGCCCACGAGCAGTACTTC. It is translated as CASSREAHEQYF. The V gene is TRBV18, the J gene TRBJ2-7; D remains ambiguous. Germline V gives CDR1 KGHSH, CDR2 LQKENI. Trimming stripped 4 bases from V and 5 bases from J, with 9 bases between. The CDR3 sequence is 12 residues long.

The chain recombines TRBV12-3 or TRBV12-4 with TRBJ2-1, with D perhaps TRBD2 (5 bases). CDR3 size: 17 residues. V gave up 7 bases and J gave up 0 bases, with 19 bases separating them. This CDR3 is CASIKSSSLSSYNEQFF. The CDR3 nucleotides read TGTGCCAGCATAAAATCTAGCTCCCTCAGCTCCTACAATGAGCAGTTCTTC.

This clonotype occurred a few times. The V and J genes are TRBV5-1 and TRBJ2-6; D ambiguous. Trimming removed 4 bases at V and 1 base at J, with 15 bases between. Germline V gene data show CDR1 as SGHRS and CDR2 as YFSETQ. The CDR3 is made up of 17 amino acids. CDR3 in amino acids: CASSVGRMPSGANVLTF. In DNA form, the CDR3 reads TGCGCCAGCAGCGTAGGCCGCATGCCGTCTGGGGCCAACGTCCTGACTTTC.

This clonotype appeared a few times. This chain joins TRBV6-6 and TRBJ2-2; TRBD2 agrees at 9 bases. CDR3 length equals 16 residues. The V segment lost 2 bases and the J segment 3 bases; nucleotides outside the gene matches: 4. The germline CDR1 and CDR2 sequences are MNHNY and SVGAGI (reference sequence). This CDR3 reads CASSYSLAGYTGELFF. The DNA for the CDR3 is TGTGCCAGCAGTTACAGCCTAGCGGGATACACCGGGGAGCTGTTTTTT.

This clonotype appeared many times. V gene TRBV11-1 combines with J gene TRBJ2-5, with 7 bases matching TRBD2. Trimming removed 4 bases from V and 7 bases from J; junction bases left unmatched: 6. Germline V CDR1 and CDR2: SGHAT, FQDESV (reference sequence). This CDR3 contains 13 residues. CDR3 sequence (DNA): TGTGCCAGCAGCTGGCTAGCGGAGGGGACCCAGTACTTC. This translates into CASSWLAEGTQYF. Based on the CDR3 plus reference TRBV11-1 and TRBJ2-5, the full variable domain is EAEVAQSPRYKITEKSQAVAFWCDPISGHATLYWYRQILGQGPELLVQFQDESVVDDSQLPKDRFSAERLKGVDSTLKIQPAELGDSAMYLCASSWLAEGTQYFGPGTRLLVL.

The rearrangement uses TRBV6-1 and TRBJ2-3, with TRBD2 matching over 12 bases. Looked up from germline, CDR1 is MNHNS and CDR2 is SASEGT. The CDR3 has 16 amino acids. With V trimmed by 6 bases and J by 4 bases, 8 bases remained unmatched. CDR3 in amino acids: CASSAASGRGADTQYF. CDR3 sequence (DNA): TGTGCCAGCAGCGCCGCTAGCGGGAGGGGGGCAGATACGCAGTATTTT.

This clonotype was seen a handful of times. The chain combines TRBV2 with TRBJ2-2; D might be TRBD1 (6 bases). Trimming cost V 5 bases and J 8 bases, with 18 bases left between them. Germline V gene lookup returns CDR1 SNHLY and CDR2 FYNNEI. CDR3 length: 15 amino acids. Here the CDR3 reads CASSPFGQSSGELFF. In DNA form, the CDR3 reads TGTGCCAGCAGTCCCTTCGGACAGTCCTCTGGGGAGCTGTTTTTT.

Ten or more counts support this clonotype. This sequence joins TRBV20-1 and TRBJ2-5, with 8 nucleotides matching TRBD2. J lost 5 bases, V lost 3 bases, and 8 bases had no gene match. Germline V lookup: CDR1 DFQATT, CDR2 SNEGSKA (reference sequence). The CDR3 consists of 14 residues. The CDR3, as DNA: TGCAGTGCTAGGGTAGCGGGATCTAGGGAGACCCAGTACTTC. Its protein is CSARVAGSRETQYF.

This clonotype has a count of ten or more. V and J are TRBV7-6 and TRBJ1-3; no clear D. CDR1 and CDR2 from the germline V gene are SGHVS and FNYEAQ. The V and J ends lost 2 bases and 1 base respectively, with 6 bases between them. The CDR3 extends over 14 amino acids. This chain's CDR3 is CASSLRESGNTIYF. The CDR3, as DNA: TGTGCCAGCAGCTTAAGAGAATCTGGAAACACCATATATTTT.